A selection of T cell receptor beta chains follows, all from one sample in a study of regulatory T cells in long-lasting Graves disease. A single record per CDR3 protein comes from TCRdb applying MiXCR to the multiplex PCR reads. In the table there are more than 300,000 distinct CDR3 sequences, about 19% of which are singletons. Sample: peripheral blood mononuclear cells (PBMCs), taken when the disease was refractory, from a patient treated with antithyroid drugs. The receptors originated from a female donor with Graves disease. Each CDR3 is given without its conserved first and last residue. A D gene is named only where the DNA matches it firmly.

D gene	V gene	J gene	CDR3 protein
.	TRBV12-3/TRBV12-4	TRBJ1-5	ASSLSPGNQPQH
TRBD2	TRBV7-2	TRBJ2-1	ASSGGLQHEQF
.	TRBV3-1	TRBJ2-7	ASSQGRAGEQY
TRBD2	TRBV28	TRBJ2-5	AIGTSGPETQY
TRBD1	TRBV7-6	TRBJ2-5	ASSLHRGLRETQY
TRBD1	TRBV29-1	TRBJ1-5	SVVLTRGQGAGGNQPQH
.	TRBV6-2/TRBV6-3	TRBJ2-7	ASRADRVGTYEQY
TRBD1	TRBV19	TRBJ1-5	ASSSQQGEAQH
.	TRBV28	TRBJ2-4	ASRFGSRRGPSRNIQY
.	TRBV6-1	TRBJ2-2	ASRGIGGVAGELF
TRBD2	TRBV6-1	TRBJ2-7	ASRGGGAREQY
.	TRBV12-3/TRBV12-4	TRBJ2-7	ASSSSRLLEQY
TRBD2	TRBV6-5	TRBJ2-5	ASSYSWTSVETQY
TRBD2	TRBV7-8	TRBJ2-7	ASSSVGREDSYEQY
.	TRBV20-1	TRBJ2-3	SASSRGMSTDTQY
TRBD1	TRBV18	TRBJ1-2	ASHRRQGEETT
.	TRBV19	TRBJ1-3	ASSIQGFSAGNTIY
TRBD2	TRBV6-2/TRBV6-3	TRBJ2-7	ASSYSILAGAPYEQY
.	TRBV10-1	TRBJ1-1	ASSDPDRNTEAF
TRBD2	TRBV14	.	ASSPTGLAGANEQF
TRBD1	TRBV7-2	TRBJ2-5	ASSLGLGGWETQY
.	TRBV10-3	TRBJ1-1	AILVREAGGTEAF
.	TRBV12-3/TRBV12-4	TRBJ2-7	ASSRDRNFYEQY
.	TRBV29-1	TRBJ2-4	SVERPLSGKNIQY
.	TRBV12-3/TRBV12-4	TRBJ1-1	ASNLSPRIEAF
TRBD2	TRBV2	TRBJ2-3	ASRKTGLALSTQY